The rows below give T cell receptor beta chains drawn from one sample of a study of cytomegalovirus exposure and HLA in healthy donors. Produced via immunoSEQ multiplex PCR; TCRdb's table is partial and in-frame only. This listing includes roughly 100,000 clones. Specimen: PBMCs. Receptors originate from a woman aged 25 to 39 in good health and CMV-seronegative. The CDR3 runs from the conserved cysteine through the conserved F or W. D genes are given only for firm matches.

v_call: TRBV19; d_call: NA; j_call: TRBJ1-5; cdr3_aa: CASSIDEEGGEPQHF; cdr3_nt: TGTGCCAGTAGTATAGACGAGGAGGGTGGAGAGCCCCAGCATTTT
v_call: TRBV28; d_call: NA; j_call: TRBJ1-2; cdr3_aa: CASSTGQWDYGYTF; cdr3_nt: TGTGCCAGCAGTACTGGACAGTGGGACTATGGCTACACCTTC
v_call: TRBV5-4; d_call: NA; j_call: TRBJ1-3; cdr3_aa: CASSTGMGTYSGNTIYF; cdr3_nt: TGTGCCAGCAGCACCGGGATGGGCACTTACTCTGGAAACACCATATATTTT
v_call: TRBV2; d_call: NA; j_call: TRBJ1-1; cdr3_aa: CASRSDKNTEAFF; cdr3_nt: TGTGCCAGCAGATCTGACAAGAACACTGAAGCTTTCTTT
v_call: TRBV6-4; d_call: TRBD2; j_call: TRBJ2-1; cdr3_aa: CASSEKTSGGGEQFF; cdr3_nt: TGTGCCAGCAGTGAAAAGACTAGCGGGGGGGGTGAGCAGTTCTTC
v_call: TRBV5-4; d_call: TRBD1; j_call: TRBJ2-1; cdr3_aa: CASWAGGDNEQFF; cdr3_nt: TGTGCCAGCTGGGCAGGGGGAGACAATGAGCAGTTCTTC
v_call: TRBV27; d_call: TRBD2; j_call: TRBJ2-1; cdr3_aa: CASRKTSGRRNEQFF; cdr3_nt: TGTGCCAGCAGAAAAACTAGCGGGAGAAGAAATGAGCAGTTCTTC
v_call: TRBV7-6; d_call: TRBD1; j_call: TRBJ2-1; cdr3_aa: CASSFGAGQGYNEQFF; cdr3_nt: TGTGCCAGCAGCTTTGGCGCGGGACAGGGGTACAATGAGCAGTTCTTC
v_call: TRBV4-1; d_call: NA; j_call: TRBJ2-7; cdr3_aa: CASSQTPTAYEQYF; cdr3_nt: TGCGCCAGCAGCCAAACCCCGACAGCCTACGAGCAGTACTTC
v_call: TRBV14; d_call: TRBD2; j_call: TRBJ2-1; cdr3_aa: CASSQLGGNEQFF; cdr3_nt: TGTGCCAGCAGCCAATTGGGGGGGAATGAGCAGTTCTTC